Each of the 18 T cell receptor beta chains below was sequenced from the same sample in a study of blood T cell repertoires in COVID-19. Profiled with immunoSEQ multiplex PCR; TCRdb holds only in-frame clones, not every one. The table records 65,000 to 95,000 clones, around 89% of them present only once. The sequenced material came from peripheral blood. All receptors come from a man between 65 and 79 years old with active or convalescent COVID-19.

This chain uses TRBV9 with TRBJ2-1, with unresolved D. The germline CDR1 and CDR2 sequences are SGDLS and YYNGEE. Trimming shortened V by 3 bases and J by 0 bases, and 7 bases separated the two germline ends. The CDR3 is made up of 14 amino acids. The CDR3 bases are TGTGCCAGCAGCGGCGGTAGCTCCTACAATGAGCAGTTCTTC. Protein sequence: CASSGGSSYNEQFF. Using reference TRBV9 and TRBJ2-1 for the parts outside the CDR3, the full variable domain is DSGVTQTPKHLITATGQRVTLRCSPRSGDLSVYWYQQSLDQGLQFLIQYYNGEERAKGNILERFSAQQFPDLHSELNLSSLELGDSALYFCASSGGSSYNEQFFGPGTRLTVL.

The chain uses TRBV4-1 and TRBJ2-3, with a possible D match to TRBD2 (5 bases). V lost 1 base and J 4 bases, leaving 9 bases between the germline ends. The CDR3 consists of 14 residues. Germline CDR1 is MGHRA and CDR2 is YSYEKL. The CDR3 region is CASSQASSADTQYF. The DNA for the CDR3 is TGCGCCAGCAGCCAAGCTAGCTCGGCAGATACGCAGTATTTT.

In this sample, this clone turned up once. This chain joins TRBV25-1 and TRBJ2-1; the match to TRBD2 covers 11 bases. With 1 base clipped from V and 3 bases from J, the junction kept 2 bases outside the gene matches. Per germline, CDR1 MGHDK and CDR2 SYGVNS. The CDR3 has 16 residues. In nucleotides, the CDR3 is TGTGCCAGCAGTGAATTGGGACTAGCGGACTACAATGAGCAGTTCTTC. As protein: CASSELGLADYNEQFF.

In this sample, this clone turned up once. CDR3: CASSGTGPGYGYTF. CDR3 nucleotide sequence: TGTGCCAGCAGTGGGACAGGGCCGGGCTATGGCTACACCTTC. This chain joins TRBV2 and TRBJ1-2; 8 nucleotides agree with TRBD1. CDR3 length equals 14 residues. Losses at the gene ends were 4 bases for V and 4 bases for J; bases not matched to a gene: 5. CDR1 SNHLY and CDR2 FYNNEI come from the germline V gene.

The V call is TRBV4-3, the J call TRBJ2-1, with a possible D match to TRBD1 (5 bases). The CDR3 length is 15 residues. Germline V CDR1 and CDR2: LGHNA, YSLEER. V was trimmed by 0 bases and J by 12 bases, leaving 18 bases between them. CDR3: CASSQEFLEQGRQFF. The CDR3 region has the DNA TGCGCCAGCAGCCAAGAGTTCCTCGAGCAGGGTCGGCAGTTCTTC.

This chain links TRBV11-1 with TRBJ2-7; 11 bases line up with TRBD1. Germline CDR1 reads SGHAT; CDR2 reads FQDESV (reference sequence). The CDR3 has 15 residues. J lost 7 bases, V lost 4 bases, and 9 bases had no gene match. As DNA, the CDR3 is TGTGCCAGCAGCTACGCGGACAGGGGGCTAAGGGAGCAGTACTTC. Its protein is CASSYADRGLREQYF.

The sample holds one count of this clone. The V and J genes are TRBV19 and TRBJ2-6; D perhaps matches TRBD1 (6 bases). V was trimmed by 6 bases and J by 0 bases, leaving 12 bases between them. Germline CDR1 is LNHDA and CDR2 is SQIVND (reference sequence). The CDR3 consists of 16 residues. CDR3 region: CASRLGGSSGANVLTF. The CDR3 bases are TGTGCCAGTAGGTTAGGGGGAAGCTCTGGGGCCAACGTCCTGACTTTC.

The V call is TRBV7-8, the J call TRBJ1-4; 7 nucleotides match TRBD1. CDR3 length: 15 amino acids. In germline, CDR1 is SGHVS, CDR2 FQNEAQ. Trimming removed 0 bases from V and 7 bases from J; junction bases left unmatched: 5. The CDR3 DNA reads as TGTGCCAGCAGCTTAGCGAACAGGGGAAGTGAAAAACTGTTTTTT. This gives the protein CASSLANRGSEKLFF.

This clone was seen just once. CDR3 residues: CASSLETVVKTQYF. The DNA of the CDR3 is TGTGCCAGCAGCTTAGAGACAGTAGTCAAGACCCAGTACTTC. This sequence joins TRBV7-2 and TRBJ2-5, with D maybe TRBD1 (5 bases). This CDR3 is built from 14 residues. Trimming removed 1 base at V and 6 bases at J, with 12 bases between. Germline values: CDR1 SGHTA, CDR2 FQGNSA.

The genes are TRBV18 and TRBJ1-1, with D unclear. The CDR3 sequence is 16 residues long. Trimming took off 2 bases at V and 1 base at J, with 14 bases between the two ends. Germline CDR1 and CDR2: KGHSH and LQKENI. The CDR3 region has the DNA TGTGCCAGCTCACCATTCCCCAATCCAGGGAACACTGAAGCTTTCTTT. Protein: CASSPFPNPGNTEAFF.

The V gene is TRBV10-3, the J gene TRBJ2-6, with D possibly TRBD2 on 5 matching bases. Per the germline V gene, CDR1 is ENHRY and CDR2 is SYGVKD. The CDR3 is 16 residues long. Trimming removed 5 bases at V and 3 bases at J, with 14 bases between. This chain's CDR3 is CAISLQFGVGANVLTF. The DNA of the CDR3 is TGTGCCATCAGTCTACAGTTCGGGGTTGGGGCCAACGTCCTGACTTTC.

This chain uses TRBV10-3 with TRBJ1-2; the D is unclear. With 6 bases removed from V and 2 bases from J, the gap between germline ends came to 10 bases. Germline V gene sequence: CDR1 ENHRY, CDR2 SYGVKD. The CDR3 covers 13 residues. CDR3 bases: TGTGCCATCAGCGCACAGCTCAACTATGGCTACACCTTC. This translates into CAISAQLNYGYTF.

On this clone: Within the sample, other DNA sequences also encode this same CDR3. The chain uses TRBV11-2 and TRBJ2-7; TRBD2 matches at 10 bases. Trimming at V came to 2 bases and at J to 2 bases, leaving 3 bases not matched to a gene. The germline V gene has CDR1 SGHAT and CDR2 FQNNGV. The CDR3 loop spans 15 amino acids. CDR3 sequence reads: CASSLLAGGPYEQYF. The CDR3 region has the DNA TGTGCCAGCAGCTTATTAGCGGGGGGCCCCTACGAGCAGTACTTC.

The chain recombines TRBV24-1 with TRBJ2-3, with 7 positions matching TRBD2. Germline-derived CDR1 and CDR2 are KGHDR and SFDVKD. The CDR3 is 16 residues long. The J segment lost 1 base and the V segment lost 3 bases, leaving 6 bases of the junction unmatched. The DNA for the CDR3 is TGTGCCACCAGTGATCCGCGGGGGAGGGGCACAGATACGCAGTATTTT. The encoded protein is CATSDPRGRGTDTQYF.

The rearrangement uses TRBV4-1 and TRBJ1-2, with D possibly TRBD1 on 6 matching bases. The length of the CDR3 is 14 residues. CDR1 MGHRA and CDR2 YSYEKL come from the germline V gene. V was clipped by 4 bases and J by 4 bases, with 13 bases between them. As DNA, the CDR3 is TGCGCCAGCAGCCCCGACAGGTTTGGCTATGGCTACACCTTC. Its translation: CASSPDRFGYGYTF.

This chain uses TRBV30 with TRBJ2-3, with D possibly TRBD2 on 6 matching bases. V lost 4 bases and J lost 1, with 15 bases in between. Germline assignment: CDR1 GTSNPN and CDR2 SVGIG (reference sequence). The CDR3 consists of 15 residues. The CDR3 coding sequence is TGTGCCTGGAAGCCTCTGGGACTTGGCACAGATACGCAGTATTTT. As protein: CAWKPLGLGTDTQYF.

This sequence joins TRBV27 and TRBJ1-1; 9 bases are shared with TRBD1. J gave up 3 bases and V 5 bases, and 7 bases lay outside the gene matches. The CDR3 is 15 residues long. From germline, CDR1 is MNHEY and CDR2 SMNVEV (reference sequence). The CDR3, as DNA: TGTGCCAGCAGTCCAAACAGGGGGCGTTACACTGAAGCTTTCTTT. Protein sequence: CASSPNRGRYTEAFF.

This clone was seen a single time. The chain links TRBV7-9 to TRBJ2-7; D is perhaps TRBD1 (5 bases). Trimming removed 4 bases from V and 0 bases from J, with 10 bases in between. The CDR3 extends over 14 amino acids. The germline V gene has CDR1 SEHNR and CDR2 FQNEAQ (reference sequence). CDR3 coding DNA: TGTGCCAGCAGCTCACAGGCCCTCTCCTACGAGCAGTACTTC. This gives the protein CASSSQALSYEQYF. Looking up the rest from reference TRBV7-9 and TRBJ2-7 gives the full variable domain: DTGVSQNPRHKITKRGQNVTFRCDPISEHNRLYWYRQTLGQGPEFLTYFQNEAQLEKSRLLSDRFSAERPKGSFSTLEIQRTEQGDSAMYLCASSSQALSYEQYFGPGTRLTVT.